One sample yielded the 10 T cell receptor beta chains listed below, sequenced in a study of OX40 agonist ivuxolimab in advanced cancers. Assay: immunoSEQ multiplex PCR; the TCRdb copy retains only in-frame clones and omits some. The table includes about 68,000 clones, roughly 82% detected once. Sequenced material: CD4+ or CD8+ T cells sorted from blood, taken in a trial of the OX40 agonist ivuxolimab. The receptors stem from an adult with an advanced solid tumor such as melanoma, head and neck, liver or kidney cancer.

This clone appeared a single time. V and J are TRBV7-9 and TRBJ1-1, with TRBD1 identical over 9 bases. The CDR3 contains 13 residues. Trimming at V came to 5 bases and at J to 10 bases, leaving 8 bases not matched to a gene. Germline CDR1 is SEHNR and CDR2 is FQNEAQ (reference sequence). This CDR3 reads CASSTRTGVIAFF. For the CDR3, the DNA is TGTGCCAGCAGCACCCGGACAGGGGTGATAGCTTTCTTT.

The chain joins TRBV7-2 to TRBJ1-1, with TRBD1 matching 11 bases. The V and J ends lost 2 bases and 0 bases, in that order; junction bases with no gene match: 2. The CDR3 contains 16 residues. Germline-derived CDR1 and CDR2 are SGHTA and FQGNSA. CDR3 in amino acids: CASSLRTGGMNTEAFF. The CDR3 nucleotides are TGTGCCAGCAGCTTACGGACAGGGGGCATGAACACTGAAGCTTTCTTT.

CDR3 region: CASSVTELGKNIQYF. The CDR3 bases are TGTGCCAGCAGTGTGACAGAGCTGGGCAAAAACATTCAGTACTTC. V is TRBV6-1 and J is TRBJ2-4; a possible D gene is TRBD1 (5 bases). Germline V lookup: CDR1 MNHNS, CDR2 SASEGT. The CDR3 is 15 amino acids. V was clipped by 4 bases and J by 3 bases, with 13 bases between them.

V is TRBV2 and J is TRBJ2-5, with 14 bases identical to TRBD2. CDR1 and CDR2 (germline): SNHLY, FYNNEI. Trimming cost V 8 bases and J 2 bases; bases outside gene matches: 13. The length of the CDR3 is 18 residues. The CDR3 sequence is CASEHPSGTSGGQETQYF. Written as DNA, the CDR3 is TGTGCCAGCGAACATCCATCCGGGACTAGCGGGGGACAAGAGACCCAGTACTTC.

The chain has TRBV30 and TRBJ2-5; D ambiguous. The J call may be incorrect, as the DNA end agrees better with TRBJ2-7. This CDR3 contains 21 residues. The germline gives CDR1 GTSNPN, CDR2 SVGIG (reference sequence). In DNA, the CDR3 is TGTGCCTGGAGTCTCTTCTCCAGGACCCAGATTTCCCCGGATCGCTCCTACGAGCAGTACTTC. As protein: CAWSLFSRTQISPDRSYEQYF.

This chain joins TRBV5-1 and TRBJ2-3; perhaps TRBD2 as D (6 bases). CDR1 is SGHRS, CDR2 YFSETQ, per germline. V was pared by 1 base and J by 5 bases, with 17 bases between. The CDR3 has 16 residues. Here the CDR3 reads CASSLRRLDQRDTQYF. The CDR3 DNA reads TGCGCCAGCAGCTTGCGCCGACTAGATCAACGAGATACGCAGTATTTT.

J is TRBJ1-5 and V is TRBV4-1, with 7 nucleotides matching TRBD1. With 4 bases clipped from V and 5 bases from J, the junction kept 14 bases outside the gene matches. The CDR3 length is 17 residues. In germline, CDR1 is MGHRA, CDR2 YSYEKL. Here the CDR3 reads CASSPSSRGRGDQPQHF. In DNA form, the CDR3 reads TGCGCCAGCAGCCCATCGTCCCGGGGCAGGGGGGATCAGCCCCAGCATTTT.

For this clone: At one end the junction does not follow the germline gene, possibly because of a read error. The chain is built from TRBV5-6 and TRBJ2-2; weak D call: TRBD1 (6 bases). This CDR3 has 14 amino acids. Germline loops: CDR1 SGHDT, CDR2 YYEEEE. CDR3 protein: CASSLDRNTGELFF. DNA of the CDR3: TGTGCCAGCAGTTTGGACAGAAACACCGGGGAGCTGTTTTTT.

The J gene is TRBJ2-7, the V gene TRBV18; D may be TRBD1 (5 bases). Germline-derived CDR1 and CDR2 are KGHSH and LQKENI. V dropped 2 bases and J dropped 2 bases, with 13 bases sitting between them. The CDR3 loop spans 15 amino acids. CDR3 nucleotides: TGTGCCAGCTCACCAATTGACAGTCCTACCTACGAGCAGTACTTC. Its translation is CASSPIDSPTYEQYF.

A single count supports this clone. V gene TRBV6-1 combines with J gene TRBJ2-1; TRBD1 matches at 7 bases. J was trimmed by 6 bases and V by 3 bases; bases with no gene match: 5. CDR1 MNHNS and CDR2 SASEGT come from the germline V gene. The length of the CDR3 is 14 residues. CDR3 loop: CASSEDPGGNEQFF. CDR3 coding DNA: TGTGCCAGCAGTGAGGACCCAGGGGGCAATGAGCAGTTCTTC.